A selection of T cell receptor beta chains follows, all from one sample in a study of T cell responses to AZD1222 COVID-19 vaccine. The assay was immunoSEQ multiplex PCR, and TCRdb's table has in-frame clones only and misses some. The sample contains some 250,000 clones, about 94% of which appear only once. Here the sequenced sample was peripheral blood, taken 28 days after the second AZD1222 dose. The receptor source for this set is an adult who received the AZD1222 COVID-19 vaccine. The CDR3 runs from the conserved cysteine through the conserved F or W. Clone size is not always given. Where it is, it says once, few, many or a class for expanded clones.

v_call | clone_size | cdr3_aa
TRBV27 | - | CASGPGTGITDTQYF
TRBV7-9 | - | CATGGTSGRLNEQFF
TRBV28 | - | CASSGVGRFTKNIQYF
TRBV3-1/TRBV3-2 | - | CASSQVRLAGGEGTDTQYF
TRBV20-1 | once | CSAGDYEQYF
TRBV2 | - | CASSAGTRTGNEQFF
TRBV6-2/TRBV6-3 | - | CASSSEVRNTEAFF
TRBV28 | once | CASSLPPGWEQYF
TRBV5-1 | - | CASNGQASSYNEQFF
TRBV27 | - | CASSFAGSENEQFF
TRBV5-1 | once | CASSLGAITSGGTDTQYF
TRBV6-5 | - | CASSYSQGTYEQYF
TRBV30 | - | CAWRSLRTPGIFEQYF
TRBV9 | once | CASSVGGANQPQHF
TRBV5-4 | - | CASSVRDSAYEQYF
TRBV6-5 | - | CASSKGLRETQYF
TRBV28 | - | CASRPWGRGRDEKLFF
TRBV5-1 | - | CASSPGQGLNTGELFF
TRBV19 | - | CASSRTSGRGSYEQYF
TRBV15 | - | CATSRGVANSGNTIYF
TRBV2 | once | CASSERDSWQFF
TRBV6-5 | - | CASSYSAGGNEQFF
TRBV12-3/TRBV12-4 | - | CASSLGGRDTQYF
TRBV6-4 | - | CASLRPGLLRETQYF
TRBV3-1/TRBV3-2 | once | CASSLDWGAGRDEQFF
TRBV20-1 | - | CSASYPTGAYTQYF
TRBV18 | - | CASSPGINYGYTF
TRBV4-3 | - | CASSQESTGGYGYTF
TRBV2 | once | CASTQGRGYTF
TRBV28 | - | CASSLRAWGIQTQYF
TRBV7-9 | - | CASSIGSPTGRLSEGYTF
TRBV28 | - | CASSPGGPPYEQYF
TRBV15 | - | CATSRDLDSRTDTQYF
TRBV7-2 | - | CASSRRTGGESGAFF
TRBV12-3/TRBV12-4 | - | CASNSYRVGGYTF
TRBV6-5 | once | CASSYGGHIPTEAFF
TRBV4-2 | - | CASSQDLGRNNEQFF
TRBV2 | - | CASGNFEKLFF
TRBV7-2 | once | CASSNPAQGEQYF
TRBV10-3 | - | CAISDFSGSRGSPTRF